The entry below describes one T cell receptor beta chain. The antigen is unknown. The data originate from a study of T cell repertoires in cytomegalovirus infection. CDR1 and CDR2 (germline): SGHAT, FQNNGV. The CDR3 is 17 residues long. The ends lost 5 bases at V and 1 base at J; junction bases unmatched: 5. TCRdb itself ran the reads through MiXCR, one entry per CDR3 protein. The profile shows roughly 500,000 distinct CDR3 sequences, roughly a third of them singletons. This specimen consisted of cultured PBMCs, obtained from culture after CMV antigen stimulation. The chain recombines TRBV11-2 with TRBJ2-3; 14 bases line up with TRBD2. This receptor was obtained from a human donor in good health (CMV status not recorded). Some clones in this sample may be carry-over from other donors' samples. The CDR3 DNA follows: TGTGCCAGCAGCCCGGGACTAGCGGGAGAGCGCACAGATACGCAGTATTTT. Translated, it gives CASSPGLAGERTDTQYF. Full variable domain (remainder filled in from reference TRBV11-2 and TRBJ2-3): EAGVAQSPRYKIIEKRQSVAFWCNPISGHATLYWYQQILGQGPKLLIQFQNNGVVDDSQLPKDRFSAERLKGVDSTLKIQPAKLEDSAVYLCASSPGLAGERTDTQYFGPGTRLTVL.